The 26 T cell receptor beta chains listed next were all sequenced from one sample in a study of T cell responses to AZD1222 COVID-19 vaccine. Here immunoSEQ multiplex PCR was the method, and the copy in TCRdb shows in-frame clones only, minus some. The sample has 90,000 to 95,000 clones, about 89% seen once. The sample was peripheral blood, taken on day 0 of AZD1222 vaccination. The source of these receptors is an adult in good health.

V and J are TRBV15 and TRBJ1-5; TRBD1 might be the D (6 bases). There are 13 residues in the CDR3. CDR1 is LNHNV and CDR2 is YYDKDF in the germline V gene (reference sequence). Trimming shortened V by 3 bases and J by 7 bases, and 10 bases separated the two germline ends. The CDR3 sequence is CATSSGGTQPQHF. DNA for the CDR3: TGTGCCACCAGCAGCGGGGGCACGCAGCCCCAGCATTTT. The full variable domain, completed using reference TRBV15 and TRBJ1-5, is DAMVIQNPRYQVTQFGKPVTLSCSQTLNHNVMYWYQQKSSQAPKLLFHYYDKDFNNEADTPDNFQSRRPNTSFCFLDIRSPGLGDTAMYLCATSSGGTQPQHFGDGTRLSIL.

This rearrangement joins TRBV12-3 or TRBV12-4 to TRBJ2-3, with D tentatively TRBD1 or TRBD2 (5 bases each). This CDR3 region has 13 residues. The V gene lost 3 bases and the J gene lost 6 bases, with 10 bases spanning the gap. The CDR3 region is CASSFLREDTQYF. The CDR3 DNA follows: TGTGCCAGCAGTTTTCTCAGGGAGGATACGCAGTATTTT.

CDR3 protein: CASSLRHEGEAFF. As DNA, the CDR3 is TGTGCCAGCAGTTTACGACACGAAGGTGAAGCTTTCTTT. This rearrangement joins TRBV7-3 to TRBJ1-1; D gene uncertain. This CDR3 spans 13 amino acids. The ends were cut back, 6 bases at V and 7 bases at J, with 15 bases in the middle. Germline CDR1 is SGHTA and CDR2 is FQGTGA.

A note on this clone: Mismatch with germline at one junction end may stem from a read error. J is TRBJ1-6 and V is TRBV7-9; the D gene is possibly TRBD1 (5 bases). The CDR3 spans 16 residues. Germline V gene data show CDR1 as SEHNR and CDR2 as FQNEAQ (reference sequence). As DNA, the CDR3 is TGTGCCAGCAGCTTAGCTGAGTGGGACCGGGATTCGCCCCTCCACTTT. Translated, it gives CASSLAEWDRDSPLHF.

J is TRBJ1-5 and V is TRBV9; D remains unclear. The germline V gene has CDR1 SGDLS and CDR2 YYNGEE. V gave up 1 base and J gave up 5 bases, with 7 bases separating them. The CDR3 consists of 13 residues. CDR3 loop: CASSVSPYQPQHF. The CDR3 DNA is TGTGCCAGCAGCGTATCCCCGTATCAGCCCCAGCATTTT. The whole variable domain, filled in from reference TRBV9 and TRBJ1-5, reads DSGVTQTPKHLITATGQRVTLRCSPRSGDLSVYWYQQSLDQGLQFLIQYYNGEERAKGNILERFSAQQFPDLHSELNLSSLELGDSALYFCASSVSPYQPQHFGDGTRLSIL.

The chain employs TRBV19 and TRBJ1-4; no reliable D call. The germline gives CDR1 LNHDA, CDR2 SQIVND (reference sequence). The CDR3 has 14 amino acids. V shed 5 bases and J shed 4 bases, with 11 bases lying between them. CDR3 coding DNA: TGTGCCAGTAGTGTGGCGTTTCTTAATGAAAAACTGTTTTTT. Protein sequence: CASSVAFLNEKLFF.

The chain links TRBV4-1 to TRBJ1-1; TRBD1 agrees at 8 bases. The CDR3 runs to 14 residues. The germline V gene has CDR1 MGHRA and CDR2 YSYEKL. V was clipped by 4 bases and J by 4 bases; unmatched bases: 5. The CDR3 region is CASSRGQGGTEAFF. The CDR3 coding sequence is TGCGCCAGCAGCCGCGGACAGGGTGGCACTGAAGCTTTCTTT.

The chain employs TRBV29-1 and TRBJ2-7, with D unresolved. The CDR3 extends over 11 amino acids. The V end lost 3 bases, the J end lost 4 bases, and 7 bases lay between the germline ends. Germline V gives CDR1 SQVTM, CDR2 ANQGSEA. The CDR3 bases are TGCAGCGTTGATAAGGGATACGAGCAGTACTTC. Translating it yields CSVDKGYEQYF.

This chain links TRBV27 with TRBJ2-7; D may be TRBD1 or TRBD2 (5 bases each). The V end was cut by 6 bases, the J end by 2 bases, with 17 bases between. The V gene's germline CDR1 is MNHEY and CDR2 SMNVEV (reference sequence). The CDR3 is made up of 15 amino acids. This CDR3 is CASSSLGTIPYEQYF. The CDR3 nucleotides are TGTGCCAGCAGCTCCCTTGGGACCATTCCCTACGAGCAGTACTTC.

Here the CDR3 reads CASSQGGSSYGYTF. CDR3 coding DNA: TGTGCCAGCAGCCAAGGGGGCTCTAGCTATGGCTACACCTTC. This rearrangement joins TRBV5-4 to TRBJ1-2; TRBD1 agrees at 7 bases. Trimming took 4 bases from V and 4 from J; bases not matched to a gene: 7. The CDR3 spans 14 residues. Germline loops: CDR1 SGHNT, CDR2 YYREEE (reference sequence).

The chain couples TRBV29-1 to TRBJ1-4, with 7 positions matching TRBD1. Losses at the gene ends were 8 bases for V and 7 bases for J; bases not matched to a gene: 7. The CDR3 totals 12 residues. Germline V gene lookup returns CDR1 SQVTM and CDR2 ANQGSEA. The CDR3 DNA reads TGCAGCATCACAGGGGACGGTGAAAAACTGTTTTTT. This gives the protein CSITGDGEKLFF.

This clone came up once. The chain links TRBV5-1 to TRBJ1-6; D gene unclear. V lost 4 bases, J lost 4 bases, and 6 bases lay in between. Germline assignment: CDR1 SGHRS and CDR2 YFSETQ. The CDR3 spans 13 residues. CDR3 DNA: TGCGCCAGCAGCAGACTATATAATTCACCCCTCCACTTT. It yields the protein CASSRLYNSPLHF.

Note on this clone: One junction end disagrees with the germline gene, perhaps due to a read error. CDR3 residues: CASSQGYNDGYTF. In DNA form, the CDR3 reads TGTGCCAGCAGCCAGGGGTATAACGATGGCTACACCTTC. The chain combines TRBV3-1 (or the pseudogene TRBV3-2) with TRBJ1-2, with D uncertain. Looked up from germline, CDR1 is LGHDT and CDR2 is YNNKEL (reference sequence). The CDR3 extends over 13 amino acids.

The gene calls are TRBV7-9 and TRBJ2-1; D remains ambiguous. Germline CDR1 SEHNR, CDR2 FQNEAQ (reference sequence). V was clipped by 5 bases and J by 9 bases, with 11 bases between them. The CDR3 has 12 residues. The CDR3 here is CASSTLLAEQFF. CDR3 nucleotide sequence: TGTGCCAGCAGCACCTTGCTCGCTGAGCAGTTCTTC. The full variable domain, completed using reference TRBV7-9 and TRBJ2-1, is DTGVSQNPRHKITKRGQNVTFRCDPISEHNRLYWYRQTLGQGPEFLTYFQNEAQLEKSRLLSDRFSAERPKGSFSTLEIQRTEQGDSAMYLCASSTLLAEQFFGPGTRLTVL.

The chain is built from TRBV19 and TRBJ1-1; D ambiguous. Trimming left V 7 bases short and J 1 base short, with 16 bases between. The CDR3 extends over 15 amino acids. From germline, CDR1 is LNHDA and CDR2 SQIVND (reference sequence). For the CDR3, the DNA is TGTGCCAGTACGGACCTTGGACGGACGAACACTGAAGCTTTCTTT. Protein sequence: CASTDLGRTNTEAFF. Based on the CDR3 plus reference TRBV19 and TRBJ1-1, the full variable domain is DGGITQSPKYLFRKEGQNVTLSCEQNLNHDAMYWYRQDPGQGLRLIYYSQIVNDFQKGDIAEGYSVSREKKESFPLTVTSAQKNPTAFYLCASTDLGRTNTEAFFGQGTRLTVV.

J is TRBJ1-1 and V is TRBV11-1; D is undetermined. Germline CDR1 is SGHAT and CDR2 is FQDESV (reference sequence). The CDR3 extends over 12 amino acids. The V end lost 4 bases, the J end lost 1 base, and 4 bases lay between the germline ends. In DNA form, the CDR3 reads TGTGCCAGCAGCTGGAAGAACACTGAAGCTTTCTTT. Its protein is CASSWKNTEAFF.

The J gene is TRBJ1-2, the V gene TRBV11-2; 8 bases are shared with TRBD1. This CDR3 has 15 residues. With V trimmed by 1 base and J by 4 bases, 5 bases remained unmatched. Germline CDR1 is SGHAT and CDR2 is FQNNGV. The CDR3: CASSLGAGGGYGYTF. Written as DNA, the CDR3 is TGTGCCAGCAGCTTAGGCGCAGGGGGCGGCTATGGCTACACCTTC.

The chain employs TRBV4-1 and TRBJ1-1; D might be TRBD1 (5 bases). The CDR3 is 13 amino acids. V dropped 0 bases and J dropped 6 bases, with 8 bases sitting between them. Germline V gene data show CDR1 as MGHRA and CDR2 as YSYEKL. As DNA, the CDR3 is TGCGCCAGCAGCCAAGAAGGGGCTTCTGAAGCTTTCTTT. Translation gives CASSQEGASEAFF.

This clone has a handful of counts. The rearrangement joins TRBV27 to TRBJ1-2; a possible D gene is TRBD1 (5 bases). Germline V gene lookup returns CDR1 MNHEY and CDR2 SMNVEV (reference sequence). The CDR3 is 16 amino acids. Trimming took 1 base from V and 0 from J, leaving 12 bases between them. The DNA for the CDR3 is TGTGCCAGCAGTTTATGGGGCCAGAAAGCTAACTATGGCTACACCTTC. Translation: CASSLWGQKANYGYTF.

This sequence joins TRBV5-8 and TRBJ2-5; D call uncertain. CDR1 SGHTS and CDR2 YDEGEE come from the germline V gene. CDR3 size: 14 residues. Trimming took 4 bases from V and 4 from J, leaving 14 bases between them. This CDR3 is CASSAQSIGETQYF. The CDR3, as DNA: TGTGCCAGCAGCGCCCAGTCAATAGGAGAGACCCAGTACTTC. Based on the CDR3 plus reference TRBV5-8 and TRBJ2-5, the full variable domain is EAGVTQSPTHLIKTRGQQATLRCSPISGHTSVYWYQQALGLGLQFLLWYDEGEERNRGNFPPRFSGRQFPNYSSELNVNALELEDSALYLCASSAQSIGETQYFGPGTRLLVL.

The chain combines TRBV3-1 (or the pseudogene TRBV3-2) with TRBJ1-5; TRBD1 matches 9 bases. The CDR3 covers 15 residues. In germline, CDR1 is LGHDT, CDR2 YNNKEL (reference sequence). V shed 4 bases and J 7 bases; nucleotides not matched to a gene: 8. DNA for the CDR3: TGTGCCAGCAGCCGCAACCGGGACAGGGCCCAGCCCCAGCATTTT. This gives the protein CASSRNRDRAQPQHF.

V is TRBV10-2 and J is TRBJ2-7; D gene unclear. CDR3 length: 15 amino acids. The V end was cut by 2 bases, the J end by 4 bases, with 15 bases between. Germline CDR1 is WSHSY and CDR2 is SAAADI. The DNA for the CDR3 is TGCGCCAGCAGTGAGATCCTTGGACGGGTTTACGAGCAGTACTTC. Translated, it gives CASSEILGRVYEQYF.

The rearrangement links TRBV7-2 to TRBJ1-1, with TRBD1 identical over 7 bases. CDR1 SGHTA and CDR2 FQGNSA come from the germline V gene. Germline trimming cut 3 bases from V and 4 bases from J; bases unmatched to any gene: 2. The CDR3 runs to 13 residues. The CDR3 sequence: CASSFDRATEAFF. The CDR3 DNA is TGTGCCAGCAGCTTTGACAGGGCCACTGAAGCTTTCTTT.

The gene calls are TRBV6-5 and TRBJ1-2; D is ambiguous. Looked up from germline, CDR1 is MNHEY and CDR2 is SVGAGI. Trimming stripped 3 bases from V and 0 bases from J, with 14 bases between. CDR3 length: 16 residues. CDR3 sequence (DNA): TGTGCCAGCAGTTATCGAGGTGGCGCGACTAACTATGGCTACACCTTC. Protein sequence: CASSYRGGATNYGYTF.

V usage is TRBV5-1 and J usage is TRBJ1-4; D perhaps matches TRBD1 (6 bases). Germline CDR1 reads SGHRS; CDR2 reads YFSETQ. V was trimmed by 0 bases and J by 5 bases, leaving 11 bases between them. The CDR3 sequence is 15 residues long. The CDR3 loop is CASSLGTAVNEKLFF. The CDR3 DNA reads TGCGCCAGCAGCTTGGGGACAGCGGTGAATGAAAAACTGTTTTTT.

The chain uses TRBV18 and TRBJ1-4; 11 nucleotides match TRBD1. CDR3 size: 17 residues. Germline trimming cut 6 bases from V and 2 bases from J; bases unmatched to any gene: 8. CDR1 and CDR2 from the germline V gene are KGHSH and LQKENI. The CDR3 loop reads CASSPGTGGKTNEKLFF. As DNA, the CDR3 is TGTGCCAGCTCTCCCGGGACAGGGGGGAAGACTAATGAAAAACTGTTTTTT.